This record concerns one TCR beta chain sequence. This sample was taken from a study of T cell changes during pregnancy in multiple sclerosis. The V gene's germline CDR1 is SGHKS and CDR2 YYEKEE (reference sequence). V lost 8 bases, J lost 3 bases, and 14 bases lay in between. The CDR3 length is 13 residues. Using immunoSEQ multiplex PCR, the repertoire was profiled, and TCRdb retains in-frame clones only, with some absent. The sample has tens of thousands of clones; around 90% are singletons. The chain carries TRBV5-5 and TRBJ2-5, with D maybe TRBD1 (6 bases). Here the sequenced sample was peripheral blood, taken in the first trimester of pregnancy. The sequence came from a female donor in good health, enrolled as a control in a pregnancy study. The CDR3 region has the DNA TGTGCCAGTGCCCCCCGGACAGAAGAGACCCAGTACTTC. Translating gives CASAPRTEETQYF.